The TCR beta chain described here comes from a study of lung T cells in sarcoidosis with Löfgren's syndrome. TCRdb fed the reads into MiXCR, producing one record per CDR3 protein. Of some 65,000 distinct CDR3 sequences in the sample, approximately 22% were seen once. This clonotype was recorded many times. Sample: CD4+ T cells from PBMCs. The TCR sequence derives from a human donor with sarcoidosis (Löfgren's syndrome or another form), or a control subject (not recorded which).

The chain's CDR3 is CATSSPAGGTQETQYF. CDR3 nucleotides: TGTGCCACCAGCAGTCCCGCGGGGGGGACCCAAGAGACCCAGTACTTC. The chain recombines TRBV15 with TRBJ2-5; 9 bases map to TRBD2. Germline V CDR1 and CDR2: LNHNV, YYDKDF (reference sequence). The CDR3 length is 16 residues. V gave up 3 bases and J gave up 1 base; unmatched junction bases: 6.